The clone carrying this TCR beta chain appeared once. No antigen is known for it. The sample is drawn from a study of T cell responses to AZD1222 COVID-19 vaccine. The repertoire was sequenced with immunoSEQ multiplex PCR; TCRdb's copy has only in-frame clones and lacks some. The repertoire includes nearly 200,000 clones, under 95% of them detected once, and about 1% sits in the top ten. General observations from the study: Reportedly, nearly half of unique spike TCRs recognized epitopes outside B.1.351/B.1.1.7 mutations. Breadth and depth of Spike-specific TCRs rose after two AZD1222 doses. The span of vaccine-associated CD4 TCRs extended across spike, with dominance at 160-218 and 743-854. Seropositive status at baseline applied to only five to seven AZD1222 recipients.

V was clipped by 4 bases and J by 4 bases, with 14 bases between them. CDR1 and CDR2 (germline): SQVTM, ANQGSEA. The length of the CDR3 is 13 residues. This receptor was taken from an adult who received the AZD1222 COVID-19 vaccine. This specimen consisted of peripheral blood, obtained 28 days after the second AZD1222 dose. This chain links TRBV29-1 with TRBJ2-7; TRBD1 or TRBD2 may be the D gene (6 bases each). The CDR3 region has the DNA TGCAGCGTTGTGGGCAGGGGAGGTTACGAGCAGTACTTC. It encodes CSVVGRGGYEQYF.